Each of the 5 T cell receptor beta chains below was sequenced from the same sample in a study of blood T cell repertoires in COVID-19. Data came from immunoSEQ multiplex PCR; TCRdb stores just in-frame clones and leaves some out. The table lists about 150,000 clones, roughly 80% of them singletons. Source material: PBMCs or T cells enriched from blood (not recorded which). The receptors stem from a man aged 45-65 years who had recovered from COVID-19.

The rearrangement links TRBV5-1 to TRBJ2-7, with TRBD1 matching over 9 bases. The CDR3 spans 15 residues. J was trimmed by 5 bases and V by 1 base; bases with no gene match: 7. Germline CDR1 is SGHRS and CDR2 is YFSETQ. The CDR3 DNA sequence: TGCGCCAGCAGCTTGTTTCTGGGACAGGGCGACGAGCAGTACTTC. This translates into CASSLFLGQGDEQYF.

In its sample, this clone is medium-sized. This chain joins TRBV5-1 and TRBJ1-2; 8 nucleotides agree with TRBD1. This CDR3 spans 16 amino acids. The germline gives CDR1 SGHRS, CDR2 YFSETQ. J was trimmed by 0 bases and V by 0 bases; bases with no gene match: 4. The CDR3, as DNA: TGCGCCAGCAGCTTGGCGATGGGACAGGCTAACTATGGCTACACCTTC. It codes for CASSLAMGQANYGYTF.

This rearrangement joins TRBV19 to TRBJ2-4; TRBD1 matches at 10 bases. This CDR3 has 15 amino acids. Looked up from germline, CDR1 is LNHDA and CDR2 is SQIVND (reference sequence). V dropped 10 bases and J dropped 2; count of bases not matched to a gene: 8. The CDR3 DNA follows: TGTGCCACCGCGACAGGGGGCCTTTCCAAAAACATTCAGTACTTC. It encodes CATATGGLSKNIQYF. The variable domain in full, completed from reference TRBV19 and TRBJ2-4, reads DGGITQSPKYLFRKEGQNVTLSCEQNLNHDAMYWYRQDPGQGLRLIYYSQIVNDFQKGDIAEGYSVSREKKESFPLTVTSAQKNPTAFYLCATATGGLSKNIQYFGAGTRLSVL.

This rearrangement joins TRBV7-8 to TRBJ1-4, with D unclear. Germline V lookup: CDR1 SGHVS, CDR2 FQNEAQ. The V end lost 2 bases, the J end lost 8 bases, and 9 bases lay between the germline ends. This CDR3 contains 13 residues. CDR3 sequence: CASSLTAREKLFF. In nucleotides, the CDR3 is TGTGCCAGCAGCTTAACGGCCAGGGAAAAACTGTTTTTT.

The chain links TRBV10-3 to TRBJ1-2; 8 bases map to TRBD1. CDR1 is ENHRY and CDR2 is SYGVKD in the germline V gene. J lost 4 bases, V lost 5 bases, and 9 bases had no gene match. The CDR3 has 15 amino acids. CDR3 protein: CAISIQGQGAYGYTF. CDR3 nucleotides: TGTGCCATCAGTATTCAGGGGCAGGGGGCCTATGGCTACACCTTC.